This T cell receptor (beta chain) appears in the sequencing data of a study of blood T cells in healthy people across ages. Through a sample-barcoded 5' primer and a J-beta primer mix, a second PCR was run for roughly 6 to 12 cycles. Each cDNA molecule was tagged by a template-switch adaptor with 12 random nucleotides. TCRdb re-called the 5' RACE reads through MiXCR, storing one row per CDR3 protein. Of 650,000 to 1,000,000 distinct CDR3 sequences listed, about 36% are singletons. As concerns this clonotype: Its antigen is unknown.

Points from the study as a whole: Long-lived donors had more naive CD4+ cells and higher diversity than aged donors. The study found TCR beta diversity correlated strongly with naive T cell percentage.

V was pared by 3 bases and J by 15 bases, with 15 bases between. The CDR3 extends over 12 amino acids. Per the germline V gene, CDR1 is MNHNS and CDR2 is SASEGT. The chain joins TRBV6-1 to TRBJ2-1; possibly TRBD2 for D (6 bases). The sequence was obtained from a man between 18 and 35 years old in good health. Material: blood. The CDR3 bases are TGTGCCAGCAGTGAGTCGGGAGTAGCCCGGTTCTTC. This gives the protein CASSESGVARFF.